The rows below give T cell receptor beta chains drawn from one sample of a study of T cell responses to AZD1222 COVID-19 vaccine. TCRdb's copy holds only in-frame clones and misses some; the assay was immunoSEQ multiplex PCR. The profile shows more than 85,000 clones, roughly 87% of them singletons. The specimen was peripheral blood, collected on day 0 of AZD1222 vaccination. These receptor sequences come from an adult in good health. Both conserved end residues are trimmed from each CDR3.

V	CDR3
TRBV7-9	ASSLVPVYGYT
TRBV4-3	ASSHTPGAPNYGYT
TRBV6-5	ASSYSRGTGTREAF
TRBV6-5	ASSRDRAPYGYT
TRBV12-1	ASSWGLYNSPLH
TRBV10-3	AISRGAGETQY
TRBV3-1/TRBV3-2	ASSQGAGGNTEAF
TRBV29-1	SVEWTHFQGRNDGYT
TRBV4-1	ASSQGDTQY
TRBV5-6	ASSLEGGLPNTGELF
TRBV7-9	ASSARTGAEAF
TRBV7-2	ASSLPGSQLGQF
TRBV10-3	AITKTGSPSLNTEAF
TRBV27	ASRTTGQGYYT
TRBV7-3	ASSLQNGHEQF
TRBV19	ASTVGFGNQPQH
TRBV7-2	ASSLALLAGPETQY
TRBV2	ASSEGDFYQETQY
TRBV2	ASSDLGGMNTEAF
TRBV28	ASSFRPGSTGSYEQY
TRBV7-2	ASSRSGGAYNEQF
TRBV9	ASSVGGSPGEKLF
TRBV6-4	ASSSDRVAEQF
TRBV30	AWSSGTGGFQPQH
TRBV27	ASSLMGGQAIY
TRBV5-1	ASKGGGVTDTQY
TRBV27	ASSLGGAGTEAF
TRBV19	ASSIAALGNTEAF
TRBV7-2	ASSMTSGVSYEQY
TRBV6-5	ASSSLSGGNYGYT
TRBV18	ASSPAILQSTDTQY
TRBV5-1	ASSLTGGDTQY
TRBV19	ASSIIQGGPGGSYT
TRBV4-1	ASSQVGQGGNEQF
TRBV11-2	ASSLEGPLH
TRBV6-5	ASRPGTGEVETQY
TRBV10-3	AISESWEKLF
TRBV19	ASRATGGVDYGYT
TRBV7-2	ASSSYGGVETQY
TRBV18	ASSPKAMNTEAF
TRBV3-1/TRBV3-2	ASSQVEGDTQY
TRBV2	ASTSPTTVSGNTIY